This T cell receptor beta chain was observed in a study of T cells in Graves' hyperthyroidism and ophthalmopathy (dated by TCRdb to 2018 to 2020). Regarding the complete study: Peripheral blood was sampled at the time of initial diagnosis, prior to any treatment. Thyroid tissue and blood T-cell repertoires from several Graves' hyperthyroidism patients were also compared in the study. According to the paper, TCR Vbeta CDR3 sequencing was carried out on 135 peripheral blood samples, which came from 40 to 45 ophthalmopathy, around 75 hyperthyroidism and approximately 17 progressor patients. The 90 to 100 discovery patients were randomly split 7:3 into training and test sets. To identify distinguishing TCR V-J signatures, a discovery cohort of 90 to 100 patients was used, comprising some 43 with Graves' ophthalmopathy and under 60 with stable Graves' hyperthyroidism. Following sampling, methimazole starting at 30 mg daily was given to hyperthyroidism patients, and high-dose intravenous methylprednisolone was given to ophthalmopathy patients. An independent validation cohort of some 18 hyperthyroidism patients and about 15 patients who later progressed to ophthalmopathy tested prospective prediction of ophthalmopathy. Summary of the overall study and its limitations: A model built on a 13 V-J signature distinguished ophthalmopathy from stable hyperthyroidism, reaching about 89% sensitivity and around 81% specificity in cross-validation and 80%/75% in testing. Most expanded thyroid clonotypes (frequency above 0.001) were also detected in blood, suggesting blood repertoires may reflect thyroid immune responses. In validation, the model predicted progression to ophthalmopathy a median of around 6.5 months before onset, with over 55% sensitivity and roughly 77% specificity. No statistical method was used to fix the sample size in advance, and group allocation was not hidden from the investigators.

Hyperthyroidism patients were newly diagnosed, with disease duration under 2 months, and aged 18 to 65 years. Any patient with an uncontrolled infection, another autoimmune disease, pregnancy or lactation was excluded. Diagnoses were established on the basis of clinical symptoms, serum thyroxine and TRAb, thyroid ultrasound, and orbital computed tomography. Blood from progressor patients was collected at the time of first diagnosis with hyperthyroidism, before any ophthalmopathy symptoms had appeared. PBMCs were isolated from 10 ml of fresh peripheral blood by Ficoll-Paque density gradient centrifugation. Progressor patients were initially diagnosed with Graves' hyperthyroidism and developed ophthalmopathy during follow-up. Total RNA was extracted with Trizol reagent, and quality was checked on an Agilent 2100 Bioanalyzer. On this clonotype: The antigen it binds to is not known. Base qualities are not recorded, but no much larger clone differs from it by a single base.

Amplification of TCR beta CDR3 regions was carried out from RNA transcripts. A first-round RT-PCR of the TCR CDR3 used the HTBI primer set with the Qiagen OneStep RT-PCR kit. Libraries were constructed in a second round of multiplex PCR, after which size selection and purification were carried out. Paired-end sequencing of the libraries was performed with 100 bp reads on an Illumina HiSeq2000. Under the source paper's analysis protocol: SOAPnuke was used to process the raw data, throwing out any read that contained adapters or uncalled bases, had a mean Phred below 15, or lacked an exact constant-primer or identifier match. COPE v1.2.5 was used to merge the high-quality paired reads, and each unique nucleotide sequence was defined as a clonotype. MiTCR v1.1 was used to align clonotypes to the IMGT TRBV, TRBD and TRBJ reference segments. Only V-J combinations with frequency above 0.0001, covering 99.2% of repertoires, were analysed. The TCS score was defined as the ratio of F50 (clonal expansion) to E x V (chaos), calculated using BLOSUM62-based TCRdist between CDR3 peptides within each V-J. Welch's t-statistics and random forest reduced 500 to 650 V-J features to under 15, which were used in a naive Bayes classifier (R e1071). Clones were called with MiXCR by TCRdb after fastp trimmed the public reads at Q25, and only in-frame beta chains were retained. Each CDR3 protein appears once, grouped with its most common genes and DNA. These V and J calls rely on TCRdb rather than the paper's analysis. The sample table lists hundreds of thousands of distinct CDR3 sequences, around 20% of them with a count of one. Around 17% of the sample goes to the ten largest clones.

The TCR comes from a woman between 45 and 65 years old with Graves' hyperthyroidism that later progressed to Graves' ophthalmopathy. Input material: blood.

The CDR3 loop reads CASSGGGEAFF. The DNA reads TGTGCCAGCAGCGGAGGGGGGGAAGCTTTCTTT. Rearrangement joined TRBV9 to TRBJ1-1, and TRBD1 may be the D gene, going by 6 matching bases. The germline V gene yields SGDLS for CDR1 and YYNGEE for CDR2. The CDR3 holds 11 amino acids from the cysteine to the phenylalanine. Here the CDR3 DNA is all that survives: 33 bases in frame from base 1. Trimming costs V 3 bases and J 8 bases, and their ends lie 8 bases apart.